Listed here are 30 T cell receptor beta chains from one sample, sequenced in a study of blood T cell repertoires in COVID-19 (dated by TCRdb to the early 2020s). The library was generated by the immunoSEQ multiplex PCR assay. The table comes from immuneACCESS by way of TCRdb, which keeps in-frame sequences with V and J called. Part of the clones is missing from these tables; in studies checked, under half for an unresolved V gene and the rest for unknown reasons. This sample gives more than 100,000 clones in total; more than 80% of them show up just once. The ten most abundant clones make up around 4% of the sample. Input material: peripheral blood. These receptors were taken from a man in his forties or fifties with acute or convalescent COVID-19.

The chain combines TRBV19 with TRBJ2-1, with 8 bases that match TRBD2. V was pared by 5 bases and J by 3 bases, with 9 bases of the junction left unmatched. This CDR3 spans 16 amino acids. Per the germline V gene, CDR1 is LNHDA and CDR2 is SQIVND (reference sequence). The CDR3: CASSSGRGGGYNEQFF. The CDR3 region has the DNA TGTGCCAGTAGTTCAGGTCGGGGGGGCGGCTACAATGAGCAGTTCTTC.

V is TRBV19 and J is TRBJ1-1, with 7 bases aligning to TRBD1. The CDR3 is 14 amino acids. Germline assignment: CDR1 LNHDA and CDR2 SQIVND (reference sequence). V lost 4 bases and J lost 3; bases outside the gene matches: 5. The CDR3 loop is CASSRQGGDTEAFF. In DNA, the CDR3 is TGTGCCAGTAGTAGGCAGGGGGGAGACACTGAAGCTTTCTTT.

This chain uses TRBV6-5 with TRBJ1-5; 10 positions match TRBD1. Germline V CDR1 and CDR2: MNHEY, SVGAGI. J lost 5 bases, V lost 6 bases, and 7 bases had no gene match. CDR3 length equals 15 residues. CDR3 DNA: TGTGCCAGCAGGAGAGGACAGGGGGGCGATCAGCCCCAGCATTTT. This gives the protein CASRRGQGGDQPQHF.

CDR3 amino acids: CASRQGLAGADTQYF. As DNA, the CDR3 is TGCGCCAGCAGGCAGGGACTAGCGGGAGCGGATACGCAGTATTTT. The rearrangement joins TRBV5-1 to TRBJ2-3; 14 nucleotides align to TRBD2. CDR3 length: 15 amino acids. Germline CDR1 SGHRS, CDR2 YFSETQ. V trimming: 5 bases; J trimming: 6 bases; junction bases outside the gene matches: 5.

The J gene is TRBJ2-5, the V gene TRBV3-1 (or the pseudogene TRBV3-2); the D gene is possibly TRBD1 (5 bases). Trimming removed 6 bases at V and 9 bases at J, with 17 bases between. This CDR3 contains 13 residues. Germline values: CDR1 LGHDT, CDR2 YNNKEL (reference sequence). The CDR3: CASRRGHSTAQYF. CDR3 coding DNA: TGTGCCAGCAGACGAGGACACTCCACGGCCCAGTACTTC.

The rearrangement links TRBV9 to TRBJ2-7; TRBD2 agrees at 8 bases. V shed 4 bases, J shed 3 bases, and the junction held 9 bases outside the gene matches. CDR1 SGDLS and CDR2 YYNGEE come from the germline V gene. CDR3 size: 15 residues. CDR3 sequence reads: CASSPGWLAGYEQYF. Here the CDR3 DNA reads TGTGCCAGCAGCCCCGGTTGGCTAGCGGGCTACGAGCAGTACTTC.

This chain uses TRBV3-1 (or the pseudogene TRBV3-2) with TRBJ2-7, with D unresolved. The V and J ends lost 1 base and 0 bases respectively, with 7 bases between them. The V gene's germline CDR1 is LGHDT and CDR2 YNNKEL (reference sequence). The CDR3 consists of 14 residues. The CDR3: CASSQVSFSYEQYF. The DNA of the CDR3 is TGTGCCAGCAGCCAAGTTTCCTTCTCCTACGAGCAGTACTTC.

The V and J genes are TRBV10-2 and TRBJ1-2, with 7 bases matching TRBD1. This CDR3 is built from 12 residues. Per germline, CDR1 WSHSY and CDR2 SAAADI. V shed 4 bases, J shed 7 bases, and the junction held 3 bases outside the gene matches. CDR3 protein: CASSGRGTGYTF. CDR3 bases: TGCGCCAGCAGTGGCAGGGGGACTGGCTACACCTTC.

The chain links TRBV5-4 to TRBJ1-1; D remains ambiguous. V lost 2 bases to trimming and J lost 3 bases, with 8 bases between them. The CDR3 extends over 13 amino acids. The germline gives CDR1 SGHNT, CDR2 YYREEE (reference sequence). The CDR3 DNA reads TGTGCCAGCAGCTTTGGCGGGTACACTGAAGCTTTCTTT. As protein: CASSFGGYTEAFF. Drawing the rest from reference TRBV5-4 and TRBJ1-1, the complete variable domain is ETGVTQSPTHLIKTRGQQVTLRCSSQSGHNTVSWYQQALGQGPQFIFQYYREEENGRGNFPPRFSGLQFPNYSSELNVNALELDDSALYLCASSFGGYTEAFFGQGTRLTVV.

CDR3 bases: TGTGCCAGTAAGGGGGGGATCCCCTACGAGCAGTACTTC. As protein: CASKGGIPYEQYF. V and J are TRBV19 and TRBJ2-7, with D possibly TRBD2 on 7 matching bases. Germline CDR1 and CDR2: LNHDA and SQIVND (reference sequence). This CDR3 has 13 amino acids. Trimming pared 7 bases from V and 2 bases from J, leaving 12 bases between.

This clone was counted once. This chain joins TRBV7-2 and TRBJ1-2; D is uncertain. Germline values: CDR1 SGHTA, CDR2 FQGNSA. The CDR3 covers 15 residues. V lost 0 bases and J 5 bases, leaving 13 bases between the germline ends. The CDR3 region is CASSLAHRGGYGYTF. The CDR3 nucleotides read TGTGCCAGCAGCTTAGCGCATCGGGGAGGGTATGGCTACACCTTC.

The chain uses TRBV7-2 and TRBJ2-2, with 8 bases aligning to TRBD1. The CDR3 sequence is 17 residues long. Per germline, CDR1 SGHTA and CDR2 FQGNSA. Losses at the gene ends were 5 bases for V and 1 base for J; bases not matched to a gene: 9. The CDR3 reads CASSSLKGQGNTGELFF. The DNA for the CDR3 is TGTGCCAGCAGCAGCTTAAAAGGACAGGGGAACACCGGGGAGCTGTTTTTT.

The V gene is TRBV6-5, the J gene TRBJ1-2; D unresolved. V lost 4 bases to trimming and J lost 6 bases, with 12 bases between them. The CDR3 extends over 13 amino acids. From germline, CDR1 is MNHEY and CDR2 SVGAGI. In nucleotides, the CDR3 is TGTGCCAGCAGTTTCGGGGATGCGGATGGCTACACCTTC. Translation: CASSFGDADGYTF.

The chain couples TRBV20-1 to TRBJ2-5, with TRBD2 matching over 7 bases. This CDR3 has 11 amino acids. Losses at the gene ends were 6 bases for V and 5 bases for J; bases not matched to a gene: 3. Germline V CDR1 and CDR2: DFQATT, SNEGSKA (reference sequence). CDR3 sequence: CSAVLAETQYF. The CDR3 bases are TGCAGTGCAGTACTAGCGGAGACCCAGTACTTC.

The chain couples TRBV6-2 or TRBV6-3 to TRBJ2-6; D is unclear. The germline V gene encodes CDR1 MNHEY and CDR2 SVGEGT. The CDR3 loop spans 16 amino acids. V was shortened by 4 bases and J by 0 bases, with 10 bases between the two germline ends. The CDR3 DNA sequence: TGTGCCAGCAGTTTCTCGCGGAACTCTGGGGCCAACGTCCTGACTTTC. Encoded protein: CASSFSRNSGANVLTF.

The V gene is TRBV7-2, the J gene TRBJ2-7; TRBD1 might be the D (6 bases). Per germline, CDR1 SGHTA and CDR2 FQGNSA. V gave up 6 bases and J gave up 1 base, with 13 bases separating them. This CDR3 is 14 amino acids long. Here the CDR3 reads CASRPRQASYEQYF. The CDR3, as DNA: TGTGCCAGCAGACCAAGACAGGCATCCTACGAGCAGTACTTC.

The chain is built from TRBV2 and TRBJ2-5; perhaps TRBD2 as D (6 bases). The CDR3 contains 14 residues. V was pared by 5 bases and J by 4 bases, with 14 bases between. CDR1 is SNHLY and CDR2 is FYNNEI in the germline V gene. The CDR3 DNA reads TGTGCCAGCAGTCCGGGACTCGCCGCAGAGACCCAGTACTTC. Translating gives CASSPGLAAETQYF. The variable domain in full, completed from reference TRBV2 and TRBJ2-5, reads EPEVTQTPSHQVTQMGQEVILRCVPISNHLYFYWYRQILGQKVEFLVSFYNNEISEKSEIFDDQFSVERPDGSNFTLKIRSTKLEDSAMYFCASSPGLAAETQYFGPGTRLLVL.

This clone appeared once. The chain employs TRBV29-1 and TRBJ2-2; weak D call: TRBD2 (6 bases). V was pared by 7 bases and J by 4 bases, with 16 bases between. Germline V CDR1 and CDR2: SQVTM, ANQGSEA. The CDR3 is 14 residues long. Here the CDR3 DNA reads TGCAGCGGAAACCTCCTCGGGGGCACCGGGGAGCTGTTTTTT. It is translated as CSGNLLGGTGELFF.

The chain joins TRBV13 to TRBJ1-4; D might be TRBD1 (6 bases). Germline V gene lookup returns CDR1 PRHDT and CDR2 FYEKMQ (reference sequence). The CDR3 consists of 15 residues. V gave up 5 bases and J gave up 8 bases, with 18 bases separating them. CDR3 in DNA: TGTGCCAGCAGCCCCCCCGTGGGTGGGGGCGAAAAACTGTTTTTT. Residues: CASSPPVGGGEKLFF.

V usage is TRBV2 and J usage is TRBJ2-1, with 13 bases lining up with TRBD2. This CDR3 spans 18 amino acids. Looked up from germline, CDR1 is SNHLY and CDR2 is FYNNEI. With V trimmed by 7 bases and J by 0 bases, 9 bases remained unmatched. The CDR3 protein is CASKSGTSGASSYNEQFF. CDR3 DNA sequence: TGTGCCAGCAAGTCCGGGACTAGCGGGGCCAGCTCCTACAATGAGCAGTTCTTC.

The V call is TRBV9, the J call TRBJ2-1, with TRBD1 matching 9 bases. V dropped 3 bases and J dropped 4; count of bases not matched to a gene: 5. This CDR3 is 15 amino acids long. CDR1 is SGDLS and CDR2 is YYNGEE in the germline V gene. CDR3 bases: TGTGCCAGCAGCGCCGGGACAGGGATGTACAATGAGCAGTTCTTC. Its protein product is CASSAGTGMYNEQFF.

The rearrangement uses TRBV15 and TRBJ2-3; D is possibly TRBD2 (5 bases). The CDR3 spans 15 residues. V lost 1 base, J lost 7 bases, and 15 bases lay in between. Germline V gene sequence: CDR1 LNHNV, CDR2 YYDKDF (reference sequence). CDR3 residues: CATSRVGGPGNTQYF. The CDR3 nucleotides are TGTGCCACCAGCAGAGTGGGCGGGCCCGGGAATACGCAGTATTTT.

As for this clone: A much larger clone differs by one base, so this may be a read error. The chain has TRBV6-5 and TRBJ1-1; D not certain. In germline, CDR1 is MNHEY, CDR2 SVGAGI. The CDR3 covers 13 residues. Trimming removed 5 bases from V and 2 bases from J, with 9 bases in between. The CDR3, as DNA: TGTGCCAGCAGTCCGACGGGAAACACTGAAGCTTTCTTT. Protein sequence: CASSPTGNTEAFF.

CDR3 protein: CSVEVASNQPQHF. As DNA, the CDR3 is TGCAGCGTTGAGGTGGCTAGCAATCAGCCCCAGCATTTT. V gene TRBV29-1 combines with J gene TRBJ1-5; D remains ambiguous. Per germline, CDR1 SQVTM and CDR2 ANQGSEA. Trimming cost V 3 bases and J 0 bases, with 6 bases left between them. The CDR3 loop spans 13 amino acids.

This chain uses TRBV19 with TRBJ2-3; TRBD2 agrees at 9 bases. Unmatched junction bases numbered 4, after V lost 6 bases and J lost 0 bases. CDR1 is LNHDA, CDR2 SQIVND, per germline (reference sequence). The CDR3 has 15 amino acids. The CDR3 region has the DNA TGTGCCAGTAGGATGACTAGCGGAAGCACAGATACGCAGTATTTT. It specifies CASRMTSGSTDTQYF. The full variable domain, completed using reference TRBV19 and TRBJ2-3, is DGGITQSPKYLFRKEGQNVTLSCEQNLNHDAMYWYRQDPGQGLRLIYYSQIVNDFQKGDIAEGYSVSREKKESFPLTVTSAQKNPTAFYLCASRMTSGSTDTQYFGPGTRLTVL.

The chain joins TRBV27 to TRBJ1-2, with 10 bases fitting TRBD1. Trimming at V came to 5 bases and at J to 6 bases, leaving 12 bases not matched to a gene. CDR1 is MNHEY and CDR2 is SMNVEV in the germline V gene (reference sequence). The CDR3 contains 16 residues. The chain's CDR3 is CASSPWTGGKVNGYTF. CDR3 DNA sequence: TGTGCCAGCAGTCCTTGGACAGGGGGAAAAGTAAATGGCTACACCTTC.

The CDR3 DNA reads as TGTGCCAGCTCAGCCAGGGGGAGTAGGGAAGAAAAACTGTTTTTT. As protein: CASSARGSREEKLFF. This chain joins TRBV18 and TRBJ1-4; 7 bases line up with TRBD1. V gave up 5 bases and J gave up 8 bases; unmatched junction bases: 11. The CDR3 has 15 amino acids. Germline CDR1 reads KGHSH; CDR2 reads LQKENI.

Of note for this clone: Mismatch with germline at one junction end may stem from a read error. This chain connects TRBV2 to TRBJ1-2; D is possibly TRBD1 (5 bases). The CDR3 is made up of 13 amino acids. Germline loops: CDR1 SNHLY, CDR2 FYNNEI. CDR3 nucleotides: TGTGCCAGCACTGAACTCGGGGGCTATGGCTACACCTTC. Its translation is CASTELGGYGYTF. The whole variable domain, remainder taken from reference TRBV2 and TRBJ1-2, is EPEVTQTPSHQVTQMGQEVILRCVPISNHLYFYWYRQILGQKVEFLVSFYNNEISEKSEIFDDQFSVERPDGSNFTLKIRSTKLEDSAMYFCASTELGGYGYTFGSGTRLTVV.

This clone was picked up a small number of times. The chain combines TRBV27 with TRBJ1-4; 9 nucleotides align to TRBD1. V shed 5 bases and J 2 bases; nucleotides not matched to a gene: 12. CDR1 MNHEY and CDR2 SMNVEV come from the germline V gene (reference sequence). The CDR3 is 18 residues long. CDR3 DNA sequence: TGTGCCAGCAGTCCGGGACAGGGACGATATGGGACTAATGAAAAACTGTTTTTT. It encodes CASSPGQGRYGTNEKLFF.

The chain joins TRBV2 to TRBJ2-3; tentatively, D is TRBD2 (7 bases). V was trimmed by 10 bases and J by 3 bases, leaving 23 bases between them. This CDR3 has 16 residues. Germline CDR1 reads SNHLY; CDR2 reads FYNNEI. The CDR3 region has the DNA TGTGCCACCTCGAAGGGGGGGCTCCGGGAGACAGATACGCAGTATTTT. Amino acid sequence: CATSKGGLRETDTQYF.